Shown below are 3 T cell receptor beta chains from a single sample sequenced in a study of blood T cell repertoires in COVID-19. The protocol was immunoSEQ multiplex PCR, while the TCRdb copy is restricted to in-frame clones and leaves out a portion. The table records over 150,000 clones, around 85% of them present only once. The sample taken for sequencing was PBMCs or T cells enriched from blood (not recorded which). The receptors shown here come from a middle-aged man who had recovered from COVID-19.

The chain joins TRBV3-1 (or the pseudogene TRBV3-2) to TRBJ2-3; 9 positions agree with TRBD2. Germline V gene data show CDR1 as LGHDT and CDR2 as YNNKEL (reference sequence). This CDR3 region has 14 residues. With V trimmed by 4 bases and J by 5 bases, 4 bases remained unmatched. This chain's CDR3 is CASSLSGRGDTQYF. The CDR3 DNA reads TGTGCCAGCAGCCTTAGCGGGAGAGGAGATACGCAGTATTTT.

The chain uses TRBV6-5 and TRBJ1-1, with 8 nucleotides matching TRBD1. The CDR3 extends over 15 amino acids. From germline, CDR1 is MNHEY and CDR2 SVGAGI. After removal of 8 bases from V and 0 bases from J, the junction contained 8 bases not matched to a gene. Here the CDR3 reads CASRRDRFMNTEAFF. In nucleotides, the CDR3 is TGTGCCAGCCGACGGGACAGGTTCATGAACACTGAAGCTTTCTTT.

The gene calls are TRBV9 and TRBJ1-1, with no clear D. V was cut by 0 bases and J by 4 bases, with 13 bases left in between. CDR1 is SGDLS and CDR2 is YYNGEE in the germline V gene. The CDR3 consists of 15 residues. Written as DNA, the CDR3 is TGTGCCAGCAGCGTAGGAGGGAGGGTTGGCACTGAAGCTTTCTTT. It yields the protein CASSVGGRVGTEAFF.